Each of the 14 T cell receptor beta chains below was sequenced from the same sample in a study of spatial heterogeneity in lung cancer. Time point meaning: sample taken at primary tumor resection. Frozen PBMC, nontumor lung or tumor provided whole RNA, which was sequenced unsorted. TCRdb called the 5' RACE reads again in MiXCR, with one record for every CDR3 protein. The table lists some 100,000 distinct CDR3 sequences, approximately 8.2% of them singletons. Sequenced material: PBMCs, taken at surgery. These receptors were obtained from a male donor with early-stage non-small cell lung cancer.

This clonotype has just a few counts. The DNA for the CDR3 is TGTGCCAGCTCACGAACGACTCCAAAGGGGACTGGAAACACCATATATTTT. It codes for CASSRTTPKGTGNTIYF. V gene TRBV18 combines with J gene TRBJ1-3; maybe TRBD1 (5 bases). Trimming removed 4 bases at V and 2 bases at J, with 18 bases between. There are 17 residues in the CDR3. From germline, CDR1 is KGHSH and CDR2 LQKENI.

This clonotype was detected ten times or more. V gene TRBV7-8 combines with J gene TRBJ2-7; D uncertain. The V end lost 2 bases, the J end lost 3 bases, and 8 bases lay between the germline ends. Germline CDR1 and CDR2: SGHVS and FQNEAQ. The CDR3 sequence is 13 residues long. In DNA form, the CDR3 reads TGTGCCAGCAGCTTAAGCCGGATCTACGAGCAGTACTTC. The encoded protein is CASSLSRIYEQYF.

The table lists this clonotype with many counts. This rearrangement joins TRBV28 to TRBJ1-5; D remains unclear. The germline V gene has CDR1 MDHEN and CDR2 SYDVKM. The CDR3 runs to 12 residues. The V end was cut by 6 bases, the J end by 7 bases, with 10 bases between. The CDR3 sequence: CASSPFGQPQHF. CDR3 nucleotides: TGTGCCAGCAGCCCCTTCGGGCAGCCCCAGCATTTT.

This clonotype was found a few times. The chain links TRBV19 to TRBJ1-5; D perhaps matches TRBD1 (5 bases). V lost 2 bases and J 4 bases, leaving 12 bases between the germline ends. From germline, CDR1 is LNHDA and CDR2 SQIVND (reference sequence). CDR3 length: 15 amino acids. CDR3 protein: CASSISAGSNQPQHF. For the CDR3, the DNA is TGTGCCAGTAGTATATCGGCAGGGTCTAATCAGCCCCAGCATTTT.

This clonotype was seen ten or more times. This chain links TRBV7-2 with TRBJ1-1; D is ambiguous. This CDR3 comprises 16 residues. V was pared by 3 bases and J by 0 bases, with 14 bases between. Germline V lookup: CDR1 SGHTA, CDR2 FQGNSA. DNA for the CDR3: TGTGCCAGCAGCTTGGGCCGGAGTCCCATGAACACTGAAGCTTTCTTT. Protein product: CASSLGRSPMNTEAFF. The variable domain in full, completed from reference TRBV7-2 and TRBJ1-1, reads GAGVSQSPSNKVTEKGKDVELRCDPISGHTALYWYRQSLGQGLEFLIYFQGNSAPDKSGLPSDRFSAERTGGSVSTLTIQRTQQEDSAVYLCASSLGRSPMNTEAFFGQGTRLTVV.

Ten or more counts support this clonotype. The chain links TRBV6-1 to TRBJ2-1; no firm D call. This CDR3 comprises 13 residues. CDR1 is MNHNS, CDR2 SASEGT, per germline. With 5 bases removed from V and 3 bases from J, the gap between germline ends came to 8 bases. CDR3 sequence (DNA): TGTGCCAGCAGTCAGAGCTTCTACAATGAGCAGTTCTTC. Amino acid sequence: CASSQSFYNEQFF.

Ten or more counts support this clonotype. J is TRBJ2-5 and V is TRBV7-9; D call uncertain. Trimming took 2 bases from V and 0 from J, leaving 10 bases between them. The CDR3 length is 15 residues. CDR1 is SEHNR and CDR2 is FQNEAQ in the germline V gene (reference sequence). CDR3 residues: CASSLNPMYQETQYF. DNA for the CDR3: TGTGCCAGCAGCTTAAATCCGATGTACCAAGAGACCCAGTACTTC.

This clonotype was recorded a few times. The J gene is TRBJ2-5, the V gene TRBV9, with no clear D. Germline values: CDR1 SGDLS, CDR2 YYNGEE. The CDR3 is 13 amino acids. The V end was cut by 0 bases, the J end by 6 bases, with 9 bases between. This CDR3 reads CASSVELKKTQYF. In nucleotides, the CDR3 is TGTGCCAGCAGCGTAGAACTGAAGAAGACCCAGTACTTC.

Of note for this clonotype: Just one base apart from a much larger clone, this may be a read error. CDR3 DNA sequence: TGTGCCAGCAGTTACCGACGGGAAAACTATGGCTGCACCTTC. Translating gives CASSYRRENYGCTF. The V gene is TRBV6-6, the J gene TRBJ1-2; D is uncertain. Germline-derived CDR1 and CDR2 are MNHNY and SVGAGI (reference sequence). The CDR3 contains 14 residues.

This clonotype has at least ten counts. The rearrangement links TRBV28 to TRBJ1-2, with no clear D. The CDR3 has 12 residues. Between the trimmed V and J ends, which lost 5 bases and 8 bases, there was a span of 12 bases. Germline V gene lookup returns CDR1 MDHEN and CDR2 SYDVKM. The CDR3 spells CASSRPPLGYTF. CDR3 coding DNA: TGTGCCAGCAGTCGACCGCCGCTGGGCTACACCTTC.

The rearrangement uses TRBV18 and TRBJ1-1, with D perhaps matching TRBD1 (5 bases). CDR3 length: 15 residues. From germline, CDR1 is KGHSH and CDR2 LQKENI. V lost 5 bases, J lost 1 base, and 14 bases lay in between. The CDR3 reads CASSSREGRNTEAFF. Here the CDR3 DNA reads TGTGCCAGCTCAAGTCGTGAGGGACGGAACACTGAAGCTTTCTTT.

The chain couples TRBV18 to TRBJ2-5, with TRBD2 as a possible D gene (7 bases). The germline CDR1 and CDR2 sequences are KGHSH and LQKENI. The CDR3 is made up of 14 amino acids. V lost 4 bases, J lost 2 bases, and 11 bases lay in between. The DNA of the CDR3 is TGTGCCAGCTCACAACAGGGACTACAAGAGACCCAGTACTTC. Amino acids: CASSQQGLQETQYF. The entire variable domain, with the rest obtained from reference TRBV18 and TRBJ2-5, is as follows: NAGVMQNPRHLVRRRGQEARLRCSPMKGHSHVYWYRQLPEEGLKFMVYLQKENIIDESGMPKERFSAEFPKEGPSILRIQQVVRGDSAAYFCASSQQGLQETQYFGPGTRLLVL.

This clonotype has at least ten counts. The V gene is TRBV29-1, the J gene TRBJ2-2; D remains unclear. Germline CDR1 reads SQVTM; CDR2 reads ANQGSEA. Trimming pared 7 bases from V and 3 bases from J, leaving 9 bases between. There are 12 residues in the CDR3. The CDR3 DNA reads as TGCAGCGCCGGCCGATACACCGGGGAGCTGTTTTTT. It is translated as CSAGRYTGELFF.

This clonotype was observed a handful of times. This sequence joins TRBV30 and TRBJ1-5; D gene ambiguous. There are 13 residues in the CDR3. Germline CDR1 GTSNPN, CDR2 SVGIG (reference sequence). Trimming pared 2 bases from V and 1 base from J, leaving 6 bases between. For the CDR3, the DNA is TGTGCCTGGAGTCAGGACAGCAATCAGCCCCAGCATTTT. Its translation is CAWSQDSNQPQHF.